Each of the 26 T cell receptor beta chains below was sequenced from the same sample in a study of regulatory T cells in long-lasting Graves disease. Researchers made TCR beta libraries by using iRepertoire HTBI primers and running Arm-PCR on CDR3 regions. TCRdb re-called the multiplex PCR reads with MiXCR, one entry per CDR3 protein. The sample contains a few hundred thousand distinct CDR3 sequences, roughly 17% of which appear only once. This sample's time point: newly diagnosed GD, antithyroid drugs for less than 3 months. From PBMCs, RNA was extracted and then used to make the TCR library. These same records also appear under a second study, on T cells in Graves' hyperthyroidism and ophthalmopathy.

The material was peripheral blood mononuclear cells (PBMCs), obtained at new diagnosis, from a patient treated with antithyroid drugs. These receptors all stem from a man aged 40-50 years with Graves disease.

The rearrangement joins TRBV9 to TRBJ2-5; 7 nucleotides match TRBD1. CDR3 length: 17 residues. V lost 4 bases, J lost 5 bases, and 17 bases stayed unmatched. Per the germline V gene, CDR1 is SGDLS and CDR2 is YYNGEE. The CDR3 reads CASSPRSGQGVVETQYF. CDR3 DNA: TGTGCCAGCAGCCCCCGCTCCGGGCAGGGGGTCGTGGAGACCCAGTACTTC.

This clonotype was seen many times. The rearrangement uses TRBV6-1 and TRBJ2-7; D is undetermined. V lost 6 bases and J 2 bases, leaving 5 bases between the germline ends. Germline CDR1 reads MNHNS; CDR2 reads SASEGT. The CDR3 contains 11 residues. As DNA, the CDR3 is TGTGCCAGCAGCGGACCCTACGAGCAGTACTTC. Translated: CASSGPYEQYF.

This clonotype occurred many times. This chain connects TRBV7-6 to TRBJ1-5, with TRBD1 as a possible D gene (6 bases). Trimming left V 7 bases short and J 0 bases short, with 25 bases between. This CDR3 has 19 residues. Germline V CDR1 and CDR2: SGHVS, FNYEAQ. This CDR3 reads CASILRAQGSLYSNQPQHF. For the CDR3, the DNA is TGTGCCAGCATCCTAAGGGCTCAGGGGAGTTTGTATAGCAATCAGCCCCAGCATTTT.

This clonotype was seen a few times. V is TRBV5-4 and J is TRBJ1-4; a weak D match, TRBD1 (6 bases). V was clipped by 2 bases and J by 5 bases, with 13 bases between them. Germline-derived CDR1 and CDR2 are SGHNT and YYREEE (reference sequence). The CDR3 extends over 15 amino acids. The CDR3 loop is CASSFSGHPNEKLFF. The CDR3 nucleotides read TGTGCCAGCAGCTTCTCGGGACACCCGAATGAAAAACTGTTTTTT. Drawing the rest from reference TRBV5-4 and TRBJ1-4, the complete variable domain is ETGVTQSPTHLIKTRGQQVTLRCSSQSGHNTVSWYQQALGQGPQFIFQYYREEENGRGNFPPRFSGLQFPNYSSELNVNALELDDSALYLCASSFSGHPNEKLFFGSGTQLSVL.

This clonotype was observed a few times. This rearrangement joins TRBV7-9 to TRBJ2-7; TRBD2 might be the D (5 bases). Germline loops: CDR1 SEHNR, CDR2 FQNEAQ (reference sequence). The CDR3 length is 12 residues. Trimming left V 4 bases short and J 7 bases short, with 11 bases between. The chain's CDR3 is CASSSLSGEQYF. The CDR3 DNA reads as TGTGCCAGCAGCTCCCTTTCGGGGGAGCAGTACTTC.

As concerns this clonotype: It differs at one base from a far larger clone, so likely a read error. The J gene is TRBJ2-3, the V gene TRBV5-5; D call uncertain. The DNA end lines up better with TRBJ2-7; the J call may be wrong. The germline V gene encodes CDR1 SGHKS and CDR2 YYEKEE (reference sequence). The CDR3 runs to 13 residues. In nucleotides, the CDR3 is TGTGCCAGCGGCTTGCCAGGCTTGGACGAGCAGTACTTC. Encoded protein: CASGLPGLDEQYF.

This clonotype has a count of ten or more. This chain joins TRBV28 and TRBJ2-5, with 11 bases matching TRBD2. V gave up 3 bases and J gave up 1 base; unmatched junction bases: 4. This CDR3 is 16 amino acids long. Germline CDR1 is MDHEN and CDR2 is SYDVKM. In nucleotides, the CDR3 is TGTGCCAGCAGTTTTCGACTAGCGGGGATCCAAGAGACCCAGTACTTC. It codes for CASSFRLAGIQETQYF.

This clonotype was counted at least ten times. The rearrangement joins TRBV12-3 or TRBV12-4 to TRBJ2-5; D gene uncertain. The V end lost 6 bases, the J end lost 0 bases, and 8 bases lay between the germline ends. The CDR3 runs to 13 residues. The CDR3 here is CASSNSNQETQYF. CDR3 bases: TGTGCCAGCAGCAACAGTAACCAAGAGACCCAGTACTTC.

A few counts support this clonotype. This chain connects TRBV12-5 to TRBJ2-5; 11 positions agree with TRBD2. Germline loops: CDR1 LGHNT, CDR2 FRNRAP. The CDR3 covers 15 residues. V was pared by 3 bases and J by 4 bases, with 4 bases of the junction left unmatched. Written as DNA, the CDR3 is TGTGCTAGTGGTTTCCTAGCGGGGGGTCCAGAGACCCAGTACTTC. It codes for CASGFLAGGPETQYF.

This clonotype was seen more than once but under ten times. This sequence joins TRBV7-2 and TRBJ2-3; TRBD2 matches at 9 bases. CDR3 size: 16 residues. The ends lost 1 base at V and 5 bases at J; junction bases unmatched: 7. Looked up from germline, CDR1 is SGHTA and CDR2 is FQGNSA. The CDR3 reads CASSLEGAGGQDTQYF. The CDR3 coding sequence is TGTGCCAGCAGCTTAGAAGGCGCGGGGGGGCAAGATACGCAGTATTTT.

This clonotype was found many times. The V and J genes are TRBV12-3 or TRBV12-4 and TRBJ2-1; D remains unclear. The CDR3 has 14 amino acids. V gave up 5 bases and J gave up 5 bases, with 13 bases separating them. The CDR3 DNA follows: TGTGCCAGCAGTGAAAGGACGGTAAACAATGAGCAGTTCTTC. It is translated as CASSERTVNNEQFF.

Ten or more counts support this clonotype. The V gene is TRBV12-3 or TRBV12-4, the J gene TRBJ2-5, with TRBD2 matching over 13 bases. V lost 6 bases to trimming and J lost 1 base; unmatched junction nucleotides: 2. The CDR3 sequence is 15 residues long. The chain's CDR3 is CASSRTSGGQETQYF. In nucleotides, the CDR3 is TGTGCCAGCAGCCGGACTAGCGGGGGCCAAGAGACCCAGTACTTC.

The table lists this clonotype with many counts. The chain carries TRBV18 and TRBJ2-2; D remains unclear. V was cut by 5 bases and J by 0 bases, with 7 bases left in between. The CDR3 extends over 14 amino acids. Germline CDR1 and CDR2: KGHSH and LQKENI. CDR3 nucleotides: TGTGCCAGCTCAACTCGTTCGAACACCGGGGAGCTGTTTTTT. This sequence encodes CASSTRSNTGELFF.

There are a few counts of this clonotype. V and J are TRBV20-1 and TRBJ2-4, with no clear D. The CDR3 is made up of 15 amino acids. Per the germline V gene, CDR1 is DFQATT and CDR2 is SNEGSKA (reference sequence). V was shortened by 8 bases and J by 0 bases, with 17 bases between the two germline ends. The DNA for the CDR3 is TGCAGTACTATCGGTTTGGTTCTAGCCAAAAACATTCAGTACTTC. This gives the protein CSTIGLVLAKNIQYF.

Ten or more counts support this clonotype. The chain links TRBV12-3 or TRBV12-4 to TRBJ2-2; D uncertain. The V end lost 1 base, the J end lost 6 bases, and 12 bases lay between the germline ends. CDR3 length equals 15 residues. The CDR3 DNA reads as TGTGCCAGCAGTTTAGAGAGTAACAGCGCCGGGGAGCTGTTTTTT. The encoded protein is CASSLESNSAGELFF.

V gene TRBV11-3 combines with J gene TRBJ2-1; possibly TRBD2 for D (5 bases). The CDR3 extends over 15 amino acids. Trimming stripped 5 bases from V and 2 bases from J, with 13 bases between. Germline V CDR1 and CDR2: SGHNT, YENEEA. For the CDR3, the DNA is TGTGCCAGCAGCCAACAATCCGGGGCCTACAATGAGCAGTTCTTC. It codes for CASSQQSGAYNEQFF.

J is TRBJ2-1 and V is TRBV7-3; tentative D call: TRBD2 (7 bases). From germline, CDR1 is SGHTA and CDR2 FQGTGA. V was clipped by 0 bases and J by 4 bases, with 10 bases between them. CDR3 length: 15 amino acids. CDR3 coding DNA: TGTGCCAGCAGCTTAACGGGGGGGCAGTACAATGAGCAGTTCTTC. Translating it yields CASSLTGGQYNEQFF.

The V and J genes are TRBV6-9 and TRBJ1-5, with a possible D match to TRBD1 (5 bases). The CDR3 runs 15 residues. Germline CDR1 is MNHGY and CDR2 is SVAAGI. Between the trimmed V and J ends, which lost 3 bases and 4 bases, there was a span of 13 bases. The CDR3 reads CASSYSPGQNQPQHF. The CDR3, as DNA: TGTGCCAGCAGTTACTCACCAGGGCAGAATCAGCCCCAGCATTTT.

Only a few counts were recorded for this clonotype. This chain uses TRBV18 with TRBJ1-6, with D unclear. The V gene's germline CDR1 is KGHSH and CDR2 LQKENI. The CDR3 spans 15 residues. Trimming cost V 3 bases and J 5 bases, with 11 bases left between them. The CDR3 DNA follows: TGTGCCAGCTCACCGGGGTCAGCCAATAATTCACCCCTCCACTTT. Amino acids: CASSPGSANNSPLHF.

There are many counts of this clonotype. The V call is TRBV18, the J call TRBJ2-7; 10 bases fit TRBD2. The CDR3 extends over 17 amino acids. Germline V lookup: CDR1 KGHSH, CDR2 LQKENI. With 4 bases clipped from V and 0 bases from J, the junction kept 9 bases outside the gene matches. The CDR3 region has the DNA TGTGCCAGCTCACTGACCGGGACTAGCGATAGCTCCTACGAGCAGTACTTC. This codes for CASSLTGTSDSSYEQYF. Drawing the rest from reference TRBV18 and TRBJ2-7, the complete variable domain is NAGVMQNPRHLVRRRGQEARLRCSPMKGHSHVYWYRQLPEEGLKFMVYLQKENIIDESGMPKERFSAEFPKEGPSILRIQQVVRGDSAAYFCASSLTGTSDSSYEQYFGPGTRLTVT.

The sample holds many counts of this clonotype. V and J are TRBV30 and TRBJ1-4; D gene uncertain. Germline CDR1 is GTSNPN and CDR2 is SVGIG (reference sequence). The length of the CDR3 is 13 residues. V was clipped by 5 bases and J by 3 bases, with 10 bases between them. The DNA of the CDR3 is TGTGCCTGGGGTCCCTCAGCTAATGAAAAACTGTTTTTT. Translating it yields CAWGPSANEKLFF. Supplemented by reference TRBV30 and TRBJ1-4, the full variable domain reads SQTIHQWPATLVQPVGSPLSLECTVEGTSNPNLYWYRQAAGRGLQLLFYSVGIGQISSEVPQNLSASRPQDRQFILSSKKLLLSDSGFYLCAWGPSANEKLFFGSGTQLSVL.

The sample holds many counts of this clonotype. The rearrangement joins TRBV28 to TRBJ2-7, with D perhaps TRBD2 (7 bases). Germline V CDR1 and CDR2: MDHEN, SYDVKM. Trimming took 6 bases from V and 0 from J, leaving 15 bases between them. There are 15 residues in the CDR3. In nucleotides, the CDR3 is TGTGCCAGCAGGAGGGGGGGGGCGAGCTCCTACGAGCAGTACTTC. The encoded protein is CASRRGGASSYEQYF.

This clonotype was observed a few times. The chain carries TRBV7-3 and TRBJ1-2; D is unclear. Trimming pared 8 bases from V and 6 bases from J, leaving 19 bases between. Germline CDR1 SGHTA, CDR2 FQGTGA. This CDR3 region has 14 residues. CDR3 amino acids: CASRSDPGGDGYTF. The CDR3 DNA follows: TGTGCCAGCCGCTCGGACCCCGGCGGGGATGGCTACACCTTC.

This sequence joins TRBV6-1 and TRBJ2-1; TRBD2 matches 10 bases. The CDR3 runs to 20 residues. Germline CDR1 is MNHNS and CDR2 is SASEGT. Losses at the gene ends were 2 bases for V and 6 bases for J; bases not matched to a gene: 19. CDR3: CASSELGGIYSGGAFNEQFF. The CDR3, as DNA: TGTGCCAGCAGTGAACTTGGGGGAATTTACAGCGGGGGGGCGTTCAATGAGCAGTTCTTC.

This clonotype was counted at least ten times. This chain uses TRBV6-5 with TRBJ2-7, with D possibly called TRBD1 or TRBD2 (6 bases each). Germline V gene sequence: CDR1 MNHEY, CDR2 SVGAGI. The CDR3 has 15 amino acids. The germline V and J ends were trimmed by 1 base and 0 bases, with 10 bases remaining between them. The CDR3 here is CASSYWGANSYEQYF. DNA for the CDR3: TGTGCCAGCAGTTACTGGGGGGCCAACTCCTACGAGCAGTACTTC.

This clonotype was seen at least ten times. CDR3 region: CASSRQSSYEQYF. In DNA form, the CDR3 reads TGTGCCAGCTCACGCCAGAGCTCCTACGAGCAGTACTTC. The chain has TRBV18 and TRBJ2-7; D is uncertain. The germline V and J ends were trimmed by 4 bases and 0 bases, with 7 bases remaining between them. From germline, CDR1 is KGHSH and CDR2 LQKENI. The CDR3 is 13 residues long. The whole variable domain, filled in from reference TRBV18 and TRBJ2-7, reads NAGVMQNPRHLVRRRGQEARLRCSPMKGHSHVYWYRQLPEEGLKFMVYLQKENIIDESGMPKERFSAEFPKEGPSILRIQQVVRGDSAAYFCASSRQSSYEQYFGPGTRLTVT.